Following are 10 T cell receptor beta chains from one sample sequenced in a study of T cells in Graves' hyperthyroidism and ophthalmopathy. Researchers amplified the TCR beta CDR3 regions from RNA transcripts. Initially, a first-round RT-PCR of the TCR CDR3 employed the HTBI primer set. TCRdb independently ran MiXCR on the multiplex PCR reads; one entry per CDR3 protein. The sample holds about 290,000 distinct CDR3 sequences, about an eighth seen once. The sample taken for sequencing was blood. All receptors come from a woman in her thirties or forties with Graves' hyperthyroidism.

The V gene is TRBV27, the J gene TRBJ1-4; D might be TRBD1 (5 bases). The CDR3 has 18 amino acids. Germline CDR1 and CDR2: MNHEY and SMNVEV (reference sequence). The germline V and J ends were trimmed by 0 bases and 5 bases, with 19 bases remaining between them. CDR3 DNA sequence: TGTGCCAGCAGTTTATCTCCCCCCGGCAGGGCCAGGAATGAAAAACTGTTTTTT. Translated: CASSLSPPGRARNEKLFF.

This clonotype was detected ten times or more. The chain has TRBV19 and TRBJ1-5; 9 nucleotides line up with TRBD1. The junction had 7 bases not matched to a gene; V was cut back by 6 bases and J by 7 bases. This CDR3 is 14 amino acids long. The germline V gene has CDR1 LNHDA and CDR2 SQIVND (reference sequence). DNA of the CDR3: TGTGCCAGTAGGTGGGGACAGGGAGGACAGCCCCAGCATTTT. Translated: CASRWGQGGQPQHF.

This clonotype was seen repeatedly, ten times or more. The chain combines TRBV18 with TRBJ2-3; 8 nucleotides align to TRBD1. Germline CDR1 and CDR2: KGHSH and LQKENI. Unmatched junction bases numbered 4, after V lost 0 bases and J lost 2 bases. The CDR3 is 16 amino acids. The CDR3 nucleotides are TGTGCCAGCTCACCACCGGGGGGACAGGTCACAGATACGCAGTATTTT. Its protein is CASSPPGGQVTDTQYF.

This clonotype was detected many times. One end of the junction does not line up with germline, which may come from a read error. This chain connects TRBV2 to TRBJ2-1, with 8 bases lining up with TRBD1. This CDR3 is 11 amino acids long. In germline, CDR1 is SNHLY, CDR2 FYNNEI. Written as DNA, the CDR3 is TGTGCCAGCAGTGGGACAGGGATCATGGTCTTC. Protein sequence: CASSGTGIMVF.

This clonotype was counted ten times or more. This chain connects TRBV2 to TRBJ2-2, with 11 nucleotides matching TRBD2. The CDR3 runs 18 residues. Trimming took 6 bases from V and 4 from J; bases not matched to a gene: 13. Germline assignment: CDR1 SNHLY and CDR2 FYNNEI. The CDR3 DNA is TGTGCCAGCAGCGGTCTAGCGGGGGGACTCCTAGCCACCGGGGAGCTGTTTTTT. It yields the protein CASSGLAGGLLATGELFF.

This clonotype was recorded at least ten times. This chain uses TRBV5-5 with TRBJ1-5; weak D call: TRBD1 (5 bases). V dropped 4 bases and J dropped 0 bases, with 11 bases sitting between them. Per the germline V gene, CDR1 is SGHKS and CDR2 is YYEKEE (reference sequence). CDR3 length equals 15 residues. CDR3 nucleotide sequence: TGTGCCAGCAGCCCGGGACCGTCTAGCAATCAGCCCCAGCATTTT. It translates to CASSPGPSSNQPQHF.

CDR3 DNA: TGTGCCACCAGCAGAGTTTCAAGCGGGACCGACAATGAGCAGTTCTTC. It yields the protein CATSRVSSGTDNEQFF. The V and J genes are TRBV15 and TRBJ2-1; 7 nucleotides match TRBD2. The CDR3 spans 16 residues. Germline V gene lookup returns CDR1 LNHNV and CDR2 YYDKDF (reference sequence). V gave up 1 base and J gave up 5 bases; unmatched junction bases: 8.

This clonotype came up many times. DNA for the CDR3: TGCAGTGCTGCTGATTGGACTAGCGGGCGCACAGATACGCAGTATTTT. Its translation is CSAADWTSGRTDTQYF. The gene calls are TRBV20-1 and TRBJ2-3, with TRBD2 matching over 11 bases. Germline loops: CDR1 DFQATT, CDR2 SNEGSKA (reference sequence). This CDR3 contains 16 residues. The ends lost 5 bases at V and 1 base at J; junction bases unmatched: 8.

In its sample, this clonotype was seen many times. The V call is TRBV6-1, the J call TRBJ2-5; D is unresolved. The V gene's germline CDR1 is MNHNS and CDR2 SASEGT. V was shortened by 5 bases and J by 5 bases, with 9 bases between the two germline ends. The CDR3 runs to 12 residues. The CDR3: CASSKMFETQYF. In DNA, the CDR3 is TGTGCCAGCAGTAAGATGTTCGAGACCCAGTACTTC.

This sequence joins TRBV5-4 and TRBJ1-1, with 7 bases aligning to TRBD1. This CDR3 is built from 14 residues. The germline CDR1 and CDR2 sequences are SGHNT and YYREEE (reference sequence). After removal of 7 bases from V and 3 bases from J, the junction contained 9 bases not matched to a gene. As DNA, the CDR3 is TGTGCCAGCGAGAGACAGGGCCGGGACACTGAAGCTTTCTTT. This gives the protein CASERQGRDTEAFF.